This entry lists 9 T cell receptor beta chains sequenced from one sample in a study of shared clonotypes between healthy human individuals. Selected positively for CCR7 and CD45RO-negative, naive CD8 cells excluded terminally differentiated effector memory CD45RA+ cells. Measured with immunoSEQ multiplex PCR; TCRdb has only the in-frame clones, and not every one. Of about 2 million clones in the sample, roughly 94% were seen once. Source material: naive CD8+ T cells sorted from blood. The receptors were gathered from a man younger than 30 in good health.

The V gene is TRBV4-1, the J gene TRBJ2-1; D gene ambiguous. The V end lost 4 bases, the J end lost 7 bases, and 23 bases lay between the germline ends. Germline assignment: CDR1 MGHRA and CDR2 YSYEKL. The CDR3 spans 17 residues. The CDR3 loop is CASSLEPSDAGRNEQFF. In nucleotides, the CDR3 is TGCGCCAGCAGCCTTGAACCATCGGACGCCGGGCGGAATGAGCAGTTCTTC.

This chain uses TRBV15 with TRBJ2-3; 11 positions agree with TRBD2. CDR3 length equals 15 residues. Germline V lookup: CDR1 LNHNV, CDR2 YYDKDF (reference sequence). V lost 5 bases and J lost 4; bases outside the gene matches: 5. The CDR3 DNA follows: TGTGCCACCAGCGGAACTAGCGGGAGCTCAGATACGCAGTATTTT. Its translation is CATSGTSGSSDTQYF. The full variable domain, rest sourced from reference TRBV15 and TRBJ2-3, is DAMVIQNPRYQVTQFGKPVTLSCSQTLNHNVMYWYQQKSSQAPKLLFHYYDKDFNNEADTPDNFQSRRPNTSFCFLDIRSPGLGDTAMYLCATSGTSGSSDTQYFGPGTRLTVL.

Details on this clone: This specimen includes other DNA sequences encoding the same CDR3. The rearrangement joins TRBV6-1 to TRBJ2-7, with D possibly being TRBD1 (6 bases). Between the trimmed V and J ends, which lost 6 bases and 0 bases, there was a span of 9 bases. This CDR3 contains 13 residues. Germline loops: CDR1 MNHNS, CDR2 SASEGT. The CDR3 DNA sequence: TGTGCCAGCAGGGGGGCGAGCTCCTACGAGCAGTACTTC. This gives the protein CASRGASSYEQYF.

This clone was seen a single time. The chain is built from TRBV2 and TRBJ2-5, with D possibly matching TRBD2 (5 bases). This CDR3 region has 12 residues. Looked up from germline, CDR1 is SNHLY and CDR2 is FYNNEI. V gave up 8 bases and J gave up 2 bases, with 9 bases separating them. CDR3 amino acids: CASLASQETQYF. CDR3 DNA sequence: TGTGCCAGCTTAGCGTCACAAGAGACCCAGTACTTC.

The CDR3 DNA sequence: TGTGCCAGCAGTGAACCCCCAGGGGGCTCCTACGAGCAGTACTTC. Protein sequence: CASSEPPGGSYEQYF. The rearrangement links TRBV6-1 to TRBJ2-7, with 7 bases that match TRBD1. Germline V CDR1 and CDR2: MNHNS, SASEGT. Trimming took 2 bases from V and 0 from J; bases not matched to a gene: 4. This CDR3 has 15 residues.

Worth noting for this clone: This same CDR3 is encoded by further DNA sequences in the sample. V gene TRBV13 combines with J gene TRBJ2-1; D is possibly TRBD2 (5 bases). V was clipped by 5 bases and J by 0 bases, with 8 bases between them. Germline assignment: CDR1 PRHDT and CDR2 FYEKMQ (reference sequence). The CDR3 loop spans 14 amino acids. Here the CDR3 reads CASSSGSSYNEQFF. CDR3 coding DNA: TGTGCCAGCAGCAGCGGTAGCTCCTACAATGAGCAGTTCTTC.

V gene TRBV11-2 combines with J gene TRBJ2-7, with TRBD1 as a possible D gene (6 bases). The ends were cut back, 5 bases at V and 5 bases at J, with 16 bases in the middle. Germline V gives CDR1 SGHAT, CDR2 FQNNGV. The CDR3 is 14 amino acids. As DNA, the CDR3 is TGTGCCAGCAGCCCCCCAGGGGCTATGCACGAGCAGTACTTC. This encodes CASSPPGAMHEQYF.

The chain has TRBV18 and TRBJ1-3, with 7 bases that match TRBD1. CDR3 length: 16 amino acids. The junction had 7 bases not matched to a gene; V was cut back by 5 bases and J by 0 bases. CDR1 is KGHSH and CDR2 is LQKENI in the germline V gene. The DNA for the CDR3 is TGTGCCAGCTCAGATCGGACAGGACACTCTGGAAACACCATATATTTT. As protein: CASSDRTGHSGNTIYF.

This chain uses TRBV2 with TRBJ1-2; TRBD1 matches 12 bases. CDR1 is SNHLY, CDR2 FYNNEI, per germline. After removal of 7 bases from V and 2 bases from J, the junction contained 11 bases not matched to a gene. The CDR3 length is 17 residues. The CDR3 reads CASIGTGGARQNYGYTF. The CDR3 DNA reads as TGTGCCAGCATCGGGACAGGGGGCGCCCGGCAAAACTATGGCTACACCTTC.